Each of the 12 T cell receptor beta chains below was sequenced from the same sample in a study of T cell clonotyping in hematopoietic cell transplantation. Assay: immunoSEQ multiplex PCR; the TCRdb copy retains only in-frame clones and omits some. The sample yields fewer than 15,000 clones, over 85% seen once. The sequencing here drew on PBMCs, taken 100 days after allogeneic stem cell transplant. The receptors stem from a female patient aged 50 to 65 who had an allogeneic stem cell transplant from an unrelated donor, so the T cells may come from the graft donor. Some clones in this sample may be carry-over from other donors' samples.

J is TRBJ1-1 and V is TRBV4-1; unclear D gene. Germline assignment: CDR1 MGHRA and CDR2 YSYEKL. V shed 3 bases and J shed 0 bases, with 8 bases lying between them. This CDR3 is built from 14 residues. Written as DNA, the CDR3 is TGCGCCAGCAGCCAGCACGGGGTGAACACTGAAGCTTTCTTT. It specifies CASSQHGVNTEAFF.

The chain couples TRBV11-2 to TRBJ2-7; D not resolved. The CDR3 length is 12 residues. CDR1 is SGHAT and CDR2 is FQNNGV in the germline V gene. The V and J ends lost 5 bases and 3 bases respectively, with 8 bases between them. This CDR3 is CASSTAGYEQYV. In DNA, the CDR3 is TGTGCCAGCAGCACGGCCGGCTACGAGCAGTACGTC.

The V call is TRBV25-1, the J call TRBJ2-1; the match to TRBD2 covers 9 bases. CDR3 length: 16 amino acids. V was clipped by 2 bases and J by 3 bases; unmatched bases: 5. Germline V lookup: CDR1 MGHDK, CDR2 SYGVNS. The DNA of the CDR3 is TGTGCCAGCAGTGAAGGGGGCGGGAGGGTCTACAATGAGCAGTTCTTC. Residues: CASSEGGGRVYNEQFF.

This chain joins TRBV11-2 and TRBJ2-3, with a tentative D call TRBD2 (6 bases). The CDR3 spans 15 residues. Germline values: CDR1 SGHAT, CDR2 FQNNGV. The ends were cut back, 5 bases at V and 0 bases at J, with 12 bases in the middle. The CDR3 loop reads CASSTPGLSTDTQYF. CDR3 sequence (DNA): TGTGCCAGCAGCACTCCGGGACTGAGCACAGATACGCAGTATTTT.

This clone was detected only a few times. The V gene is TRBV6-4, the J gene TRBJ1-2, with 8 bases identical to TRBD1. The V segment lost 6 bases and the J segment 2 bases; nucleotides outside the gene matches: 5. The CDR3 covers 14 residues. CDR1 is MRHNA and CDR2 is SNTAGT in the germline V gene. The CDR3 sequence is CASSSTGDNYGYTF. As DNA, the CDR3 is TGTGCCAGCAGCTCGACAGGGGACAACTATGGCTACACCTTC.

The chain employs TRBV2 and TRBJ1-2; D not resolved. The CDR3 contains 15 residues. Trimming cost V 6 bases and J 4 bases, with 18 bases left between them. Germline lookup yields CDR1 SNHLY and CDR2 FYNNEI. CDR3 coding DNA: TGTGCCAGCAGGGATCCGGGAGCTACTCTCTATGGCTACACCTTC. The encoded protein is CASRDPGATLYGYTF. The variable domain in full, with the rest retrieved from reference TRBV2 and TRBJ1-2, is EPEVTQTPSHQVTQMGQEVILRCVPISNHLYFYWYRQILGQKVEFLVSFYNNEISEKSEIFDDQFSVERPDGSNFTLKIRSTKLEDSAMYFCASRDPGATLYGYTFGSGTRLTVV.

The chain employs TRBV5-5 and TRBJ1-2; D possibly corresponds to TRBD1 (5 bases). V dropped 0 bases and J dropped 0 bases, with 12 bases sitting between them. There are 16 residues in the CDR3. Germline V lookup: CDR1 SGHKS, CDR2 YYEKEE (reference sequence). CDR3 DNA: TGTGCCAGCAGCTTGGGGTTGACAGCGACTAACTATGGCTACACCTTC. Protein: CASSLGLTATNYGYTF.

The chain combines TRBV28 with TRBJ1-2, with D possibly matching TRBD1 (6 bases). Germline CDR1 reads MDHEN; CDR2 reads SYDVKM. Between the trimmed V and J ends, which lost 6 bases and 4 bases, there was a span of 18 bases. This CDR3 contains 15 residues. CDR3 in DNA: TGTGCCAGCAGCCAACAGGGAATCGAACTCTATGGCTACACCTTC. Residues: CASSQQGIELYGYTF.

The chain has TRBV15 and TRBJ2-7, with D possibly TRBD1 on 7 matching bases. This CDR3 spans 15 amino acids. Per the germline V gene, CDR1 is LNHNV and CDR2 is YYDKDF (reference sequence). V gave up 3 bases and J gave up 2 bases, with 14 bases separating them. CDR3 coding DNA: TGTGCCACCAGCAGGGAGGGGCAGGGGGCCTACGAGCAGTACTTC. Translating gives CATSREGQGAYEQYF.

The V call is TRBV21-1, the J call TRBJ2-7. TRBV21-1 is classified as a pseudogene. The length of the CDR3 is 15 residues. The CDR3, as DNA: TGTGCCAGCAGCACTAGGGACCCCCAGGGCTACGAGCAGTACTTC. Translated, it gives CASSTRDPQGYEQYF.

Of note for this clone: The junction departs from the called germline gene at one end, perhaps through a read error. The chain uses TRBV29-1 and TRBJ2-3; a possible D gene is TRBD1 (5 bases). The CDR3 is 15 amino acids. Germline CDR1 reads SQVTM; CDR2 reads ANQGSEA. The CDR3 loop is CGVDFWAGITDTQYF. CDR3 nucleotides: TGCGGCGTTGATTTTTGGGCAGGGATAACAGATACGCAGTATTTT.

This clone was picked up one time. At one boundary the junction diverges from the germline segment, which might be a read error. V usage is TRBV5-6 and J usage is TRBJ2-2, with D perhaps TRBD1 (8 bases). This CDR3 spans 16 amino acids. The germline V gene encodes CDR1 SGHDT and CDR2 YYEEEE. The CDR3 DNA reads as TGTGCCAGCAGTTTGGGGGGGACAGGGAACACCGGGGAGCTGTTTTTT. Amino acids: CASSLGGTGNTGELFF.